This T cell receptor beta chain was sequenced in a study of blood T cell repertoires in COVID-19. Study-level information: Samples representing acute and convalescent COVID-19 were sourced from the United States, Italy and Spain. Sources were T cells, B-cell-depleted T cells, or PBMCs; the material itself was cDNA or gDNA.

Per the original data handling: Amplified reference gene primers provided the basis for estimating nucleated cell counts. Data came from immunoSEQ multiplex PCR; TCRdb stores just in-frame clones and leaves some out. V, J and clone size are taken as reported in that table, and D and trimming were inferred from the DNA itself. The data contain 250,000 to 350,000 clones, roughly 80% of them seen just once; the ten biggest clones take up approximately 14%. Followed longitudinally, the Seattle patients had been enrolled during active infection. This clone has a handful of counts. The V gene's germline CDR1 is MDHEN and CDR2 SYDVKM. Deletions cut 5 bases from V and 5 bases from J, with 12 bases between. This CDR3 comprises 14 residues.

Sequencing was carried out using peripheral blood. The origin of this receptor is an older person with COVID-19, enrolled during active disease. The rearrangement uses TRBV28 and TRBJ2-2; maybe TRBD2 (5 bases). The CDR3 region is CASSPSRVTGELFF. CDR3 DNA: TGTGCCAGCAGTCCGTCGAGGGTGACCGGGGAGCTGTTTTTT.